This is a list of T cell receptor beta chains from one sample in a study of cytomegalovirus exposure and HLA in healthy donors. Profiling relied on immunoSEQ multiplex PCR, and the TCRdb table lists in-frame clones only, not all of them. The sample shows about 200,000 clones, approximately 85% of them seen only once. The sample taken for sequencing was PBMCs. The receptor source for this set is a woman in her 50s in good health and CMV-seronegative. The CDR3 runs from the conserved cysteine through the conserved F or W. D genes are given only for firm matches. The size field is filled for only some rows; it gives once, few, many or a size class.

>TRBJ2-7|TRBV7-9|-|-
TGTTCCAGCAGCTTGAGAGGGTCTTCCTACGAGCAGTACTTC
CSSSLRGSSYEQYF
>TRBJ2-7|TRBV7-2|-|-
TGTGCCAGCAGCTTAGCTAAATTCGGCGGGATATTCAACGAGCAGTACTTC
CASSLAKFGGIFNEQYF
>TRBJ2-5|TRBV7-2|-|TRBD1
TGTGCCAGCAGAAGGACAGGGGAAGAGACCCAGTACTTC
CASRRTGEETQYF
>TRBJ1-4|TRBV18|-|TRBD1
TGTGCCAGCTCAACAAGACAGGGGCGGAATGAAAAACTGTTTTTT
CASSTRQGRNEKLFF
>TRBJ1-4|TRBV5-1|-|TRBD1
TGCGCCAGCAGCAGGGGACCGGGACAGGGGAATGAAAAACTGTTTTTT
CASSRGPGQGNEKLFF
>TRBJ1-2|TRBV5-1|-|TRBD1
TGCGCCAGCAGCTCGACAGGGAACTATGGCTACACCTTC
CASSSTGNYGYTF
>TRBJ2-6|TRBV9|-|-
TGTGCCAGCAGCACGAACAAACCGGAGGGCTCTGGGGCCAACGTCCTGACTTTC
CASSTNKPEGSGANVLTF
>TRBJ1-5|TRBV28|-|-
TGTGCCAGCCACTCTTGGCGGGGCAATCAGCCCCAGCATTTT
CASHSWRGNQPQHF
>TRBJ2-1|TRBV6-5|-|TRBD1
TGTGCCAGCAGACTAGACAGGGGGCACAATGAGCAGTTCTTC
CASRLDRGHNEQFF
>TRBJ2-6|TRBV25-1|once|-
TGTGCCAGCAGTCCCCTGCGTCCTGGGGCCAACGTCCTGACTTTC
CASSPLRPGANVLTF
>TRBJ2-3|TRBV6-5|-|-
TGTGCCAGCAGGACCGGGGAGAGCACAGTGGATACGCAGTATTTT
CASRTGESTVDTQYF
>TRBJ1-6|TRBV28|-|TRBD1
TGTGCCAGCAGAAAACCGGGACAGGTTCCATCACCCCTCCACTTT
CASRKPGQVPSPLHF
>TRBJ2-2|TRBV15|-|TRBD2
TGTGCCACCAGACTAGCGGGGAGCACCGGGGAGCTGTTTTTT
CATRLAGSTGELFF
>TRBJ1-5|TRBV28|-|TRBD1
TGTGCCAGCAGTTCACAGGGGGCGAGGAATCAGCCCCAGCATTTT
CASSSQGARNQPQHF
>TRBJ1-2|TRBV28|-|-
TGTGCCAGCAGTTTCGACAGCTATGGCTACACCTTC
CASSFDSYGYTF
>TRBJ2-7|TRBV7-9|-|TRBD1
TGTGCCAGCAGCCCCAGGGGGCTTGGCTCCTACGAGCAGTACTTC
CASSPRGLGSYEQYF
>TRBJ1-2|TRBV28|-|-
TGTGCCAGCAGTTTACGGGAGTATGGCTACACCTTC
CASSLREYGYTF
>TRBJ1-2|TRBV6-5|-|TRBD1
TGTGCCAGCAGTGACCCCCAGGGGGCGAATGGCTACACCTTC
CASSDPQGANGYTF
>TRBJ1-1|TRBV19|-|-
TGTGCCACCAGGTCCTTGACAGAGAACACTGAAGCTTTCTTT
CATRSLTENTEAFF
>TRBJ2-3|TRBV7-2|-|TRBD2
TGTGCCAGCAGACCACCCCGAAGCGGGAGACCTACAGATACGCAGTATTTT
CASRPPRSGRPTDTQYF
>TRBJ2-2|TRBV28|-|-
TGTGCCAGCAGTCTATTAGCGGCCATGGGCGGGGAGCTGTTTTTT
CASSLLAAMGGELFF
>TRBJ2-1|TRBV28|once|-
TGTGCCAGCACCGGAGCGGGTACCTACAATGAGCAGTTCTTC
CASTGAGTYNEQFF
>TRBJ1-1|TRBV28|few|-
TGTGCCAGCAGTTCCTCCACAGGGCAGGCTTTCTTT
CASSSSTGQAFF
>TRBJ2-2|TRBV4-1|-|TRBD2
TGCGCCAGCAGCCAAGACAGCGGGAGTAGGACCGGGGAGCTGTTTTTT
CASSQDSGSRTGELFF
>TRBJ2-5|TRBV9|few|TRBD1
TGTGCCAGCAGTGCGGACAGGGGGGGAGAGACCCAGTACTTC
CASSADRGGETQYF
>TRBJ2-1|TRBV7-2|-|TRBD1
TGTGCCAGCATGGGACAGGGTACCCACAATGAGCAGTTCTTC
CASMGQGTHNEQFF
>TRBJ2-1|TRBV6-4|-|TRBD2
TGTGCCAGCAGTACCATGACTAGCGGGATAATCAATGAGCAGTTCTTC
CASSTMTSGIINEQFF
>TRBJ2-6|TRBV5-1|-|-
TGCGCCAGCAGCTTGGTTCAGGGCCCTTGGGCCAACGTCCTGACTTTC
CASSLVQGPWANVLTF
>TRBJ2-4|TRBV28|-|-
TGTGCCAGCAGCCTCGGACTGCTAGCCAAAAACATTCAGTACTTC
CASSLGLLAKNIQYF
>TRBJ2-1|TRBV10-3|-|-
TGTGCCATCAGTGAGTCGACCCCTAGCTCCTACAATGAGCAGTTCTTC
CAISESTPSSYNEQFF
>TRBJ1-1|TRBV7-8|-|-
TGTGCCAGCAGCTTAGGGTCCGGGGAGAACACTGAAGCTTTCTTT
CASSLGSGENTEAFF
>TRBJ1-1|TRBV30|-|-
TGTGCCTGGGTGGTAGTCAGGCAAAAAAAGAACACTGAAGCTTTCTTT
CAWVVVRQKKNTEAFF
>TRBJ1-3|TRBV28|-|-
TGTGCCAGCAGTTTAATACAGGGCCCTGGAAACACCATATATTTT
CASSLIQGPGNTIYF
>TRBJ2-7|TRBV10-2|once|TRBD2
TGCGCCAGCATGGGCCTAGCGGGAGAAGACGAGCAGTACTTC
CASMGLAGEDEQYF
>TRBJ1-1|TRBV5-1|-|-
TGCGCCAGCAGCTGGGATGGGGCGGTGGCTGAAGCTTTCTTT
CASSWDGAVAEAFF